Sequencing of this TCR beta chain was carried out in a study of identical twins. Each CDR3 protein gets one entry after TCRdb re-called the 5' RACE reads with MiXCR. The sample lists approximately 700,000 distinct CDR3 sequences; 18% were seen once. In this sample, this clonotype turned up a few times. Its antigen is currently unknown. Study-level results: Low generation-probability sequences were in excess among twin-shared out-of-frame alpha sequences. Cord blood's abundant beta clonotypes had fewer insertions, unlike memory repertoires.

CDR1 and CDR2 (germline): SGHTA, FQGNSA. V was pared by 2 bases and J by 0 bases, with 10 bases between. The CDR3 loop spans 15 amino acids. This same sample was also taken into another study, of T cells expressing NK-cell markers. From that study: Roughly 1.0-7.0% of CD8+ T cells in over 5 donors belonged to dominant NKG2C+ clonotypes.

This clonotype was obtained from a woman younger than 30 in good health. The material sequenced was PBMCs. The chain is built from TRBV7-2 and TRBJ1-1; D is uncertain. As DNA, the CDR3 is TGTGCCAGCAGCTTACTCCGGACCATGAACACTGAAGCTTTCTTT. As protein: CASSLLRTMNTEAFF. The whole variable domain, remainder taken from reference TRBV7-2 and TRBJ1-1, is GAGVSQSPSNKVTEKGKDVELRCDPISGHTALYWYRQSLGQGLEFLIYFQGNSAPDKSGLPSDRFSAERTGGSVSTLTIQRTQQEDSAVYLCASSLLRTMNTEAFFGQGTRLTVV.